This T cell receptor beta chain was identified during a study of shared clonotypes between healthy human individuals. Study information: The plates for each donor numbered three CD4 naive, three CD4 memory, two CD8 naive and one CD8 memory.

The V end was cut by 7 bases, the J end by 7 bases, with 11 bases between. The CDR3 is 11 residues long. CDR1 and CDR2 (germline): SGHRS, YFSETQ. Here immunoSEQ multiplex PCR was the method, and the copy in TCRdb shows in-frame clones only, minus some. The profile shows nearly 1,000,000 clones, approximately 76% of them singletons. This sequence was found in a young man in good health. Sequencing used memory CD4+ T cells sorted from blood. Specified subset: CD45RA-negative fraction. The gene calls are TRBV5-1 and TRBJ1-1; possible D gene TRBD1, 5 bases. Here the CDR3 DNA reads TGCGCCAGCGGAAAGGGACTTGAAGCTTTCTTT. It specifies CASGKGLEAFF.